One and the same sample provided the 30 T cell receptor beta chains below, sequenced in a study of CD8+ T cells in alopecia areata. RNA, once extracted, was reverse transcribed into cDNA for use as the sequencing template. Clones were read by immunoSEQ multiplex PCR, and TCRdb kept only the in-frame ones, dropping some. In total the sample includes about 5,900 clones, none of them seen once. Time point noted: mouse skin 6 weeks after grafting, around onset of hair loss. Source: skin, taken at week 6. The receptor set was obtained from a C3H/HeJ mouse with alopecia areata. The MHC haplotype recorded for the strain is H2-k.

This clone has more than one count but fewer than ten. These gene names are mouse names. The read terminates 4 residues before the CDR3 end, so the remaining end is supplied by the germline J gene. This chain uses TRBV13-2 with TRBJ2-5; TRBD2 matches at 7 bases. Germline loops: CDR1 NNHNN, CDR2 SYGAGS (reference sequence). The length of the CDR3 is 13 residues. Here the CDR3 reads CASGDWGEDTQYF. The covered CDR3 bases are TGTGCCAGCGGTGATTGGGGGGAAGAC.

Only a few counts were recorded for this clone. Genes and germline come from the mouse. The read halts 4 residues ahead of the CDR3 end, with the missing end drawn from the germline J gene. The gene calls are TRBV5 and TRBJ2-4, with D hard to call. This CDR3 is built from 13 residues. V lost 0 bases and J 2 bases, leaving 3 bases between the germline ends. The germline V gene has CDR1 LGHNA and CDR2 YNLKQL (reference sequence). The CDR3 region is CASSQEVQNTLYF. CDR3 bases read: TGTGCCAGCAGCCAAGAGGTTCAAAAC.

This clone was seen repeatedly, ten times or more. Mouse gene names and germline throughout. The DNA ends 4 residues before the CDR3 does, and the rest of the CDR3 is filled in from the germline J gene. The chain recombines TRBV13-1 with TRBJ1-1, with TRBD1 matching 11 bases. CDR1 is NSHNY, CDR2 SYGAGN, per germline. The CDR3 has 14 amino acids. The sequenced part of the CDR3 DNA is TGTGCCAGCAGTGAGACCGGGACAGGGGGA. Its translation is CASSETGTGG. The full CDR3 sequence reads CASSETGTGGEVFF.

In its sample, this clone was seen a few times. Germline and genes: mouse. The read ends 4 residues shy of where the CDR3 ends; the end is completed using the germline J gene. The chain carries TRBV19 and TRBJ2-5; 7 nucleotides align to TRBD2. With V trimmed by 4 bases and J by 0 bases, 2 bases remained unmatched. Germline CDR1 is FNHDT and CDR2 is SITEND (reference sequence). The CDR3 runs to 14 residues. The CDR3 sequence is CASSRTGNQDTQYF. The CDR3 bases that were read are TGTGCCAGCAGTCGGACTGGCAACCAAGAC.

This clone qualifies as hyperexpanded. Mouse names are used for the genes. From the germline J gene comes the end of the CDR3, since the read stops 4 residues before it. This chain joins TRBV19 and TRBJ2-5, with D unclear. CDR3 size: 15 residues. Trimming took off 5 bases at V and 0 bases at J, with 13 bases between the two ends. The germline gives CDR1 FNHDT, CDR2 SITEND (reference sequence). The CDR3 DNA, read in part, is TGTGCCAGCAGCCCCAATCAGATTAACCAAGAC. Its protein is CASSPNQINQD. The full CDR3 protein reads CASSPNQINQDTQYF.

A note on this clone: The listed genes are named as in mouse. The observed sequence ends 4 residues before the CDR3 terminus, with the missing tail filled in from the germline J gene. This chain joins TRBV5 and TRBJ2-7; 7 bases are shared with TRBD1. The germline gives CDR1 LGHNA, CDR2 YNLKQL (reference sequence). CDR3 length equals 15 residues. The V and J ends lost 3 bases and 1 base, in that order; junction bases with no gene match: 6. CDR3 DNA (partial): TGTGCCAGCAGCCACCCCGGCAGGGGGTCCTAT. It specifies CASSHPGRGSY. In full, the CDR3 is CASSHPGRGSYEQYF.

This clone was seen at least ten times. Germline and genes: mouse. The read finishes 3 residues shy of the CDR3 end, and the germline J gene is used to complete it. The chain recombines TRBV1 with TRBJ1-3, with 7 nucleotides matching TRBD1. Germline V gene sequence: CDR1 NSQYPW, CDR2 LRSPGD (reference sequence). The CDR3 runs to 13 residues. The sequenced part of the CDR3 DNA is TGCACCTGCAGTGCAGACAGGGGGGGTACG. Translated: CTCSADRGGT. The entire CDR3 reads CTCSADRGGTLYF. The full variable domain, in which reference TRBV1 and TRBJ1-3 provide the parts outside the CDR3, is VTLLEQNPRWRLVPRGQAVNLRCILKNSQYPWMSWYQQDLQKQLQWLFTLRSPGDKEVKSLPGADYLATRVTDTELRLQVANMSQGRTLYCTCSADRGGTLYFGEGSRLIVV.

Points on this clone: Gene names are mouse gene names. CDR3 bases read: TGTGCCAGCAGCCCCGACGGACTGGGGGGATTGGCT. Amino acids: CASSPDGLGGLA. The CDR3 as a whole reads CASSPDGLGGLAEQFF. The rearrangement uses TRBV5 and TRBJ2-1, with 11 bases that match TRBD2. The CDR3 goes on 4 residues after the read ends, and that part is filled in from the germline J gene. Germline V gene lookup returns CDR1 LGHNA and CDR2 YNLKQL (reference sequence). This CDR3 region has 16 residues.

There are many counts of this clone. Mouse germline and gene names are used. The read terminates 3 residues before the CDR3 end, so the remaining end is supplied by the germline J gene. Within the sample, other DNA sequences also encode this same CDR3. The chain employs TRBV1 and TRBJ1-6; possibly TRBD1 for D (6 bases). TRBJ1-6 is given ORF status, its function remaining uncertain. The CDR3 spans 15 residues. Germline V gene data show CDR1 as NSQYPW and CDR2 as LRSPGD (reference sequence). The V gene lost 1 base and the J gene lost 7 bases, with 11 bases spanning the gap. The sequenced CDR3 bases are TGCACCTGCAGTGCAGTACAGGGAGGGAATTCGCCC. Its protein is CTCSAVQGGNSP. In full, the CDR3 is CTCSAVQGGNSPLYF.

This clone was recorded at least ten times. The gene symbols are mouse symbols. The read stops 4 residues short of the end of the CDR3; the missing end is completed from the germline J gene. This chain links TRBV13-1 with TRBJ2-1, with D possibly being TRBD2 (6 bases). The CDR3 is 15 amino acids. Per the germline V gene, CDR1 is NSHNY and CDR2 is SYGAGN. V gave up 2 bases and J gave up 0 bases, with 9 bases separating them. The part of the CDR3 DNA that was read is TGTGCCAGCAGTGAGGGACTTTTTAACTATGCT. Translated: CASSEGLFNYA. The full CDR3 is CASSEGLFNYAEQFF.

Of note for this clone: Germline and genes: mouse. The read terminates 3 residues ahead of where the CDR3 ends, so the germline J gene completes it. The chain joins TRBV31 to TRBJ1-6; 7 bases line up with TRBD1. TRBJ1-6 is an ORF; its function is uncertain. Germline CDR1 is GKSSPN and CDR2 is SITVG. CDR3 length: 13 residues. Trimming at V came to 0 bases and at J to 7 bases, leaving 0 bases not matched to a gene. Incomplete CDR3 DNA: TGTGCCTGGAGTCTACAGGGGAATTCGCCC. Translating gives CAWSLQGNSP. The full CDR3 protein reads CAWSLQGNSPLYF.

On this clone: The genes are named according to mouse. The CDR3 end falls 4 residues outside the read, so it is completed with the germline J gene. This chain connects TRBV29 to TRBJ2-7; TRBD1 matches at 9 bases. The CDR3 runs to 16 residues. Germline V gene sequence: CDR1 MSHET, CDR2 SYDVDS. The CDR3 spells CASSPILDRGKDEQYF. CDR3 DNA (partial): TGTGCTAGCAGCCCAATCCTTGACAGGGGGAAGGAT.

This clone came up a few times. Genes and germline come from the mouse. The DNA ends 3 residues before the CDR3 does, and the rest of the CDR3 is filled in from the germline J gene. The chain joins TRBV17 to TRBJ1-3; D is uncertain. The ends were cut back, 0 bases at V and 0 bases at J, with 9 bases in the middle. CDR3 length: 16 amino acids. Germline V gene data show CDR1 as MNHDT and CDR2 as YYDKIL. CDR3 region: CASSRDHDISGNTLYF. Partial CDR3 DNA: TGTGCTAGCAGTAGAGATCATGACATTTCTGGAAATACG. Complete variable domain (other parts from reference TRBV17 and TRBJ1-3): DTTVKQNPRYKLARVGKPVNLICSQTMNHDTMYWYQKKPNQAPKLLLFYYDKILNREADTFEKFQSSRPNNSFCSLYIGSAGLEYSAMYLCASSRDHDISGNTLYFGEGSRLIVV.

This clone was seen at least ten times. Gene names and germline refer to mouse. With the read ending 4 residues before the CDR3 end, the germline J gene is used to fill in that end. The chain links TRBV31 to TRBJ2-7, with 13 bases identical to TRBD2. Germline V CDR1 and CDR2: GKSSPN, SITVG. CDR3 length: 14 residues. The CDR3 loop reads CAWNPGLGGYEQYF. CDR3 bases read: TGTGCCTGGAACCCGGGACTGGGGGGGTAT.

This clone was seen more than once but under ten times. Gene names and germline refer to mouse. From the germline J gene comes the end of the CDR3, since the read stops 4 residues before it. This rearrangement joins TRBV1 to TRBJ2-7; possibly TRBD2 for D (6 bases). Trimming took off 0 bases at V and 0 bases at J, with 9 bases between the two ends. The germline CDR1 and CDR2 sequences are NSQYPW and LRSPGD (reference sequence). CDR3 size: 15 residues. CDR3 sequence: CTCSADLGSSYEQYF. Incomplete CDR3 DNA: TGCACCTGCAGTGCAGATCTGGGGAGCTCCTAT.

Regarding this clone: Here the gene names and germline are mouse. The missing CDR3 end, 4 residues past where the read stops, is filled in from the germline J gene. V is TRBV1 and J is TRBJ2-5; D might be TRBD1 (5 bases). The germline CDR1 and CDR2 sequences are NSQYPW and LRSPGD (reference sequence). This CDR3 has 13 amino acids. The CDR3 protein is CTCSASRADTQYF. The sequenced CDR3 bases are TGCACCTGCAGTGCGAGCAGGGCCGAC.

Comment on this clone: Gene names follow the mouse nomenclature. CDR3: CASAEGDAEQFF. The CDR3 bases that were read are TGTGCCAGCGCCGAAGGGGATGCT. The chain links TRBV13-2 to TRBJ2-1; D perhaps matches TRBD1 (5 bases). The CDR3 end is not reached by the read, which stops 4 residues before it; the germline J gene fills it in. Trimming shortened V by 6 bases and J by 5 bases, and 9 bases separated the two germline ends. From germline, CDR1 is NNHNN and CDR2 SYGAGS (reference sequence). This CDR3 has 12 amino acids.

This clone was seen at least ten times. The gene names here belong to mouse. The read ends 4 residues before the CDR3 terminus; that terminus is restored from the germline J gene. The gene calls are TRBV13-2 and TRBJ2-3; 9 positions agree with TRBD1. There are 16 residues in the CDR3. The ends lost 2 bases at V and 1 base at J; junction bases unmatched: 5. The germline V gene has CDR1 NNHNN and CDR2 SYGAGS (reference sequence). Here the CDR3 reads CASGDPRDRGAETLYF. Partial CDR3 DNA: TGTGCCAGCGGTGACCCCCGGGACAGGGGTGCAGAA.

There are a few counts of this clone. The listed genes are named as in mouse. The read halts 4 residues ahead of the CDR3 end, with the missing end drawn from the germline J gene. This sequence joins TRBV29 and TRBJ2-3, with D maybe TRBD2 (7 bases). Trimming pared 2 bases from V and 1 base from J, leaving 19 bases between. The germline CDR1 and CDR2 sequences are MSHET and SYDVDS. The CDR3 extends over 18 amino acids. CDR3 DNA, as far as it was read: TGTGCTAGCAGTTTAGGCACTCTGGGGGCCCCTGGTGCAGAA. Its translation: CASSLGTLGAPGAE. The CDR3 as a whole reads CASSLGTLGAPGAETLYF.

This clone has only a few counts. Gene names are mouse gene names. This CDR3 is CASSPSWGQDTQYF. The CDR3 bases that were read are TGTGCCAGCAGTCCTTCGTGGGGTCAAGAC. V and J are TRBV24 and TRBJ2-5, with D perhaps TRBD2 (5 bases). The sequenced fragment ends 4 residues before the CDR3 boundary, so the rest is inferred from the germline J gene. Trimming left V 4 bases short and J 3 bases short, with 11 bases between. CDR1 and CDR2 from the germline V gene are KGHTA and FRNEEI. CDR3 length: 14 residues.

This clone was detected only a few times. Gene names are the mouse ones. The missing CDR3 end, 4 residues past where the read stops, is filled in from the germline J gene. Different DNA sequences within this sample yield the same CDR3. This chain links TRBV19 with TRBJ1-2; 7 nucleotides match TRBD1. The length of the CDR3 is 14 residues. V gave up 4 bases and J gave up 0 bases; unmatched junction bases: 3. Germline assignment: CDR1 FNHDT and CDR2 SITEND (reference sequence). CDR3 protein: CASSRDRTNSDYTF. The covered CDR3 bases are TGTGCCAGCAGTCGGGACAGAACAAACTCC. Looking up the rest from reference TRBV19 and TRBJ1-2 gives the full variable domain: GGIITQTPKFLIGQEGQKLTLKCQQNFNHDTMYWYRQDSGKGLRLIYYSITENDLQKGDLSEGYDASREKKSSFSLTVTSAQKNEMAVFLCASSRDRTNSDYTFGSGTRLLVI.

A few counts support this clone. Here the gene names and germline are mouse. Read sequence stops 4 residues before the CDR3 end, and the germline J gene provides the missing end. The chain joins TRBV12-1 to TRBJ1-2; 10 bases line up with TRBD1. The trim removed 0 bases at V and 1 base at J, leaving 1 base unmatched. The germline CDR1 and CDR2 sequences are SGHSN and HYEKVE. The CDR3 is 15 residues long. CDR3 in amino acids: CASSLGTGVNSDYTF. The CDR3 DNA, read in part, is TGTGCCAGCTCTCTCGGGACAGGGGTAAACTCC.

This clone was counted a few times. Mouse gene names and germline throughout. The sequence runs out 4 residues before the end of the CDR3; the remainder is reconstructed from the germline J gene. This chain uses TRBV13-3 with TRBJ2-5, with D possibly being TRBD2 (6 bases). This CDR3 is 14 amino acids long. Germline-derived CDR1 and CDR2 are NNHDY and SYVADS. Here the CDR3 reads CASSDSGTRDTQYF. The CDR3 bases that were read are TGTGCCAGCAGTGATTCCGGGACTAGGGAC. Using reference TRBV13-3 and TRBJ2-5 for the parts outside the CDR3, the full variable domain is EAAVTQSPRSKVAVTGGKVTLSCHQTNNHDYMYWYRQDTGHGLRLIHYSYVADSTEKGDIPDGYKASRPSQENFSLILELASLSQTAVYFCASSDSGTRDTQYFGPGTRLLVL.

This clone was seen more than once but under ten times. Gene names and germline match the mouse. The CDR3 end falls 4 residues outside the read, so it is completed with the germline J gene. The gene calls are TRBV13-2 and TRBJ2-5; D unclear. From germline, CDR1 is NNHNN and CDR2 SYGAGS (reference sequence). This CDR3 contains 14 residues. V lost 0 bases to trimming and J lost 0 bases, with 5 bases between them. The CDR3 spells CASGDAVNQDTQYF. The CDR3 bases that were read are TGTGCCAGCGGTGATGCAGTTAACCAAGAC.

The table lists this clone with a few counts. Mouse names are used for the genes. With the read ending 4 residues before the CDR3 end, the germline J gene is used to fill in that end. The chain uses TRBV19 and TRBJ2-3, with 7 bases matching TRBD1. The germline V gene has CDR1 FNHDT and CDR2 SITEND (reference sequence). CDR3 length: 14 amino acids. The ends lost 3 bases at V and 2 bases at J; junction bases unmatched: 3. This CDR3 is CASSTTGDAETLYF. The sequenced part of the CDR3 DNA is TGTGCCAGCAGTACCACAGGGGATGCAGAA.

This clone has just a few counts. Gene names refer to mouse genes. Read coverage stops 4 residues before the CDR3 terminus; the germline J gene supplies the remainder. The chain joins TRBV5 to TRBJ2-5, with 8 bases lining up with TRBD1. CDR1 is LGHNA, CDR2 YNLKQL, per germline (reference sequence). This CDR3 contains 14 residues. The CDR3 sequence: CASSRNRDRDTQYF. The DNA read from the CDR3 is TGTGCCAGCAGCCGAAACCGGGACAGGGAC.

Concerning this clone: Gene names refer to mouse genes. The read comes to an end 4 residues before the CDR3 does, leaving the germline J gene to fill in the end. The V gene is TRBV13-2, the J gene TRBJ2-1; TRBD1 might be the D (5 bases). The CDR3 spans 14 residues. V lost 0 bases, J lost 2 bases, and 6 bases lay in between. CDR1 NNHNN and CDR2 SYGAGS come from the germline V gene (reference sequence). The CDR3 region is CASGDATDYAEQFF. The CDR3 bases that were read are TGTGCCAGCGGTGATGCGACAGACTATGCT.

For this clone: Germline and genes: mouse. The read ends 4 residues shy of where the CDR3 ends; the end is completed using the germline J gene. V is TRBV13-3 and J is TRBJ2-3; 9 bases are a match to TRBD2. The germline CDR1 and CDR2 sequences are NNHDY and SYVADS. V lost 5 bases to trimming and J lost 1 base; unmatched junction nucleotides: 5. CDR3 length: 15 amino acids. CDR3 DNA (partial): TGTGCCAGCAGCCAGACTGGGGGCGGTGCAGAA. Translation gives CASSQTGGGAE. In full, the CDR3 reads CASSQTGGGAETLYF.

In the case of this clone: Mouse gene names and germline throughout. The CDR3 sequence is CASSPGQIYEQYF. The DNA read from the CDR3 is TGTGCCAGCAGCCCGGGACAGATCTAT. The rearrangement uses TRBV19 and TRBJ2-7; 7 bases are a match to TRBD1. The CDR3 end is not reached by the read, which stops 4 residues before it; the germline J gene fills it in. The CDR3 is made up of 13 amino acids. J was trimmed by 3 bases and V by 5 bases; bases with no gene match: 5. Per the germline V gene, CDR1 is FNHDT and CDR2 is SITEND (reference sequence).

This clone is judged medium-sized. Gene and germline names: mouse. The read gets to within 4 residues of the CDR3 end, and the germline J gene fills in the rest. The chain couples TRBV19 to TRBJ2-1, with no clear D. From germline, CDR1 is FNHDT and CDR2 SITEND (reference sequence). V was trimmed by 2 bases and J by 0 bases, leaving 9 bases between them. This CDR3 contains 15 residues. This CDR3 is CASSIPDNNYAEQFF. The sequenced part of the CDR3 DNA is TGTGCCAGCAGTATTCCCGACAATAACTATGCT.